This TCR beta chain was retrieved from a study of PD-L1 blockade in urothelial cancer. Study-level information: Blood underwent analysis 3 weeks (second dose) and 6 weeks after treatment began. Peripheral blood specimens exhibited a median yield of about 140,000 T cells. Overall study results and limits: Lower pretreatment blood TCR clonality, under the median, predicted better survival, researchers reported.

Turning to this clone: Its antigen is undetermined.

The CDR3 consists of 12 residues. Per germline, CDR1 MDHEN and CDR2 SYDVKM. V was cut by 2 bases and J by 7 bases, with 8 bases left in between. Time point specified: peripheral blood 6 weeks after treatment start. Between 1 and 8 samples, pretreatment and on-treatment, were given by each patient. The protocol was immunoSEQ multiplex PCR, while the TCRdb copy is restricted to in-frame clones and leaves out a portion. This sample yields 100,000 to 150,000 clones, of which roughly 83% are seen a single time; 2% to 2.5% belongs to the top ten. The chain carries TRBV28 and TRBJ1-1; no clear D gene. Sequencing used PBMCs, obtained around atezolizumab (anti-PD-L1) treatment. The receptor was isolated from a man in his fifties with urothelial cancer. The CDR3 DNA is TGTGCCAGCAGTTTAGGGCCCGTTGAAGCTTTCTTT. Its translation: CASSLGPVEAFF.